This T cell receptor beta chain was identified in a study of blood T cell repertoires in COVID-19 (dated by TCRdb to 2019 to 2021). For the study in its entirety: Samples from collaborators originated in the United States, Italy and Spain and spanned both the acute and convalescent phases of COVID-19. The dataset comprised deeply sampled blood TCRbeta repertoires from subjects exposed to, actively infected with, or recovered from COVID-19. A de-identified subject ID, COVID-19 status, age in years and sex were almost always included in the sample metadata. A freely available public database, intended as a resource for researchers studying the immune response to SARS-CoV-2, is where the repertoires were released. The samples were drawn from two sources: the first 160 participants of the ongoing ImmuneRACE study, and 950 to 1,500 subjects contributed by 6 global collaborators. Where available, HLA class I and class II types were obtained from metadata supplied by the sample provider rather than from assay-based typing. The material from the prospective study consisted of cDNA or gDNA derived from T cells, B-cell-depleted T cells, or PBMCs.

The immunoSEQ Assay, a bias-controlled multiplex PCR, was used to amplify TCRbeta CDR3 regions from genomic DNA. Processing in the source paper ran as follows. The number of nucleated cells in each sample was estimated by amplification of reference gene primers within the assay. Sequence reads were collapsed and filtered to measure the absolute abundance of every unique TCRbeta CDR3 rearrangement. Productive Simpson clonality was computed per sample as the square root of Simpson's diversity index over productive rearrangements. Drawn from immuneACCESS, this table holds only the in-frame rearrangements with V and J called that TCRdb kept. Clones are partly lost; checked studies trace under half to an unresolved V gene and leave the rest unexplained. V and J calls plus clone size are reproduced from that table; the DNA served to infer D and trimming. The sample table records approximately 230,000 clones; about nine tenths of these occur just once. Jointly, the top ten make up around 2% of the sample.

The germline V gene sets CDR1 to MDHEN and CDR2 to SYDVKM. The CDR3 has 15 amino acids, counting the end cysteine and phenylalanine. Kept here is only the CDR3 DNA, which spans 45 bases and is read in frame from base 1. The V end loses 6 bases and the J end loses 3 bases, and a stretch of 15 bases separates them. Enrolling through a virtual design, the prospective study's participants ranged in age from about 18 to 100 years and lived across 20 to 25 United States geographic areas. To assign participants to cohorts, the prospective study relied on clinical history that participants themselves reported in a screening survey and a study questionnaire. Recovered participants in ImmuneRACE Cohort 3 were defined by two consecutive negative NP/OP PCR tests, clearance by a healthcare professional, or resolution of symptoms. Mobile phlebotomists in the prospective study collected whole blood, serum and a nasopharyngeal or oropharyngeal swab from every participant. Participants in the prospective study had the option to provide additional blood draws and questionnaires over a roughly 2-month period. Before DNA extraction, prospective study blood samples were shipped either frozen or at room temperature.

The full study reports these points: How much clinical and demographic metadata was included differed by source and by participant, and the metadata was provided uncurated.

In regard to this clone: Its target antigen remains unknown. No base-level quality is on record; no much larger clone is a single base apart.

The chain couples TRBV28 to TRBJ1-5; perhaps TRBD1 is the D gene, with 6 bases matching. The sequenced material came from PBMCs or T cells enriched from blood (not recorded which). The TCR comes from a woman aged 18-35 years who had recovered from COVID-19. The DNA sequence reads TGTGCCAGCAGCTCCGGACAGACCAACAATCAGCCCCAGCATTTT. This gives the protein CASSSGQTNNQPQHF.